Below are 26 T cell receptor beta chains sequenced from a single sample in a study of cytomegalovirus exposure and HLA in healthy donors. It was with 60 Vbeta and 13 Jbeta primers that the PCR ran. Only in-frame clones appear in the TCRdb table, and some are missing; sequencing was by immunoSEQ multiplex PCR. The profile shows around 120,000 clones, 80% of them singletons. The sample comprised PBMCs. These receptors all stem from a middle-aged woman in good health and CMV-seronegative.

The gene calls are TRBV10-2 and TRBJ2-2; a weak D match, TRBD2 (6 bases). Trimming cost V 3 bases and J 6 bases, with 14 bases left between them. Germline V gene lookup returns CDR1 WSHSY and CDR2 SAAADI. CDR3 size: 15 residues. The CDR3 reads CASSDSSGGPGELFF. Written as DNA, the CDR3 is TGCGCCAGCAGTGACTCCTCCGGGGGACCCGGGGAGCTGTTTTTT.

The chain has TRBV7-9 and TRBJ2-5; maybe TRBD1 (5 bases). Deletions cut 2 bases from V and 5 bases from J, with 21 bases between. This CDR3 is 17 amino acids long. Germline loops: CDR1 SEHNR, CDR2 FQNEAQ (reference sequence). Written as DNA, the CDR3 is TGTGCCAGCAGCTTACCAACTGGACATTCAGGACGCGAGACCCAGTACTTC. Protein product: CASSLPTGHSGRETQYF.

DNA for the CDR3: TGCGCCAGCAGATCCCCCGGGACAGGAAACACCATATATTTT. Residues: CASRSPGTGNTIYF. V is TRBV5-1 and J is TRBJ1-3; possibly TRBD1 for D (6 bases). Germline-derived CDR1 and CDR2 are SGHRS and YFSETQ. Trimming took off 5 bases at V and 4 bases at J, with 13 bases between the two ends. This CDR3 has 14 residues.

By its share, this clone is medium-sized (0.01 to 0.1%). The genes are TRBV5-8 and TRBJ2-3; TRBD2 matches 11 bases. Losses at the gene ends were 0 bases for V and 6 bases for J; bases not matched to a gene: 6. The germline V gene has CDR1 SGHTS and CDR2 YDEGEE. This CDR3 has 16 residues. CDR3 DNA: TGTGCCAGCAGCTTGGGACTAGCGGGACCGTCCGATACGCAGTATTTT. This gives the protein CASSLGLAGPSDTQYF.

The chain joins TRBV9 to TRBJ1-3, with D tentatively TRBD1 (5 bases). Trimming stripped 3 bases from V and 0 bases from J, with 7 bases between. CDR3 size: 14 residues. Germline V gives CDR1 SGDLS, CDR2 YYNGEE. Here the CDR3 DNA reads TGTGCCAGCAGCGCGGGGGGCTCTGGAAACACCATATATTTT. Amino acid sequence: CASSAGGSGNTIYF.

The chain employs TRBV6-1 and TRBJ2-1; TRBD2 aligns across 9 bases. With 4 bases clipped from V and 6 bases from J, the junction kept 7 bases outside the gene matches. Germline CDR1 is MNHNS and CDR2 is SASEGT. This CDR3 spans 15 amino acids. As DNA, the CDR3 is TGTGCCAGCAGTGTGCGGGGGGGCCTTGGCAATGAGCAGTTCTTC. Protein sequence: CASSVRGGLGNEQFF.

The chain has TRBV6-5 and TRBJ1-1, with a possible D match to TRBD1 (5 bases). The V gene's germline CDR1 is MNHEY and CDR2 SVGAGI. This CDR3 has 14 residues. V was clipped by 4 bases and J by 0 bases, with 9 bases between them. This CDR3 is CASSSRQLNTEAFF. CDR3 nucleotides: TGTGCCAGCAGTTCGAGACAGTTGAACACTGAAGCTTTCTTT.

This clone was seen a handful of times. The chain employs TRBV5-1 and TRBJ1-4; no clear D gene. The CDR3 extends over 14 amino acids. CDR1 SGHRS and CDR2 YFSETQ come from the germline V gene. V was cut by 0 bases and J by 8 bases, with 11 bases left in between. CDR3 region: CASSLEANGEKLFF. CDR3 bases: TGCGCCAGCAGCTTGGAGGCCAACGGGGAAAAACTGTTTTTT.

This clone was picked up a small number of times. A junction end diverges from the germline sequence, so it may reflect a read error. The chain recombines TRBV7-7 with TRBJ1-4; TRBD1 might be the D (5 bases). Germline V gene sequence: CDR1 SSHAT, CDR2 FNYEAQ (reference sequence). The length of the CDR3 is 12 residues. The CDR3 DNA sequence: TGTGCTAGCAGCGACGCATCAGGGAAACTGTTTTTT. Translated, it gives CASSDASGKLFF.

The rearrangement links TRBV5-4 to TRBJ2-3; 13 bases align to TRBD2. From germline, CDR1 is SGHNT and CDR2 YYREEE (reference sequence). J gave up 5 bases and V 4 bases, and 4 bases lay outside the gene matches. The CDR3 sequence is 15 residues long. CDR3 sequence reads: CASSGLAGVVDTQYF. For the CDR3, the DNA is TGTGCCAGCAGCGGACTAGCGGGAGTGGTAGATACGCAGTATTTT.

The chain links TRBV2 to TRBJ1-4; 8 nucleotides match TRBD1. CDR1 SNHLY and CDR2 FYNNEI come from the germline V gene. This CDR3 is 17 amino acids long. With V trimmed by 4 bases and J by 6 bases, 13 bases remained unmatched. The CDR3 DNA reads TGTGCCAGCAGTGGGGGGGCAGGGGGCAAGATTCATGAAAAACTGTTTTTT. Translating it yields CASSGGAGGKIHEKLFF.

To note about this clone: At one end, the junction sequence differs from germline, possibly due to a read error. The V call is TRBV7-2, the J call TRBJ2-5, with a weak D call TRBD1 (6 bases). The germline CDR1 and CDR2 sequences are SGHTA and FQGNSA. CDR3 length equals 13 residues. CDR3 DNA sequence: TGTGCCAGCACCTTAGGCAGGGGCGAGACCCAGTACTTC. Its protein is CASTLGRGETQYF.

The chain uses TRBV4-3 and TRBJ1-4; the D gene is possibly TRBD1 (5 bases). V was clipped by 0 bases and J by 3 bases, with 8 bases between them. This CDR3 is built from 15 residues. Germline CDR1 reads LGHNA; CDR2 reads YSLEER. The CDR3 DNA reads as TGCGCCAGCAGCCAAGAATCGGGGGCTAATGAAAAACTGTTTTTT. Protein sequence: CASSQESGANEKLFF.

This clone was found once. The J gene is TRBJ2-2, the V gene TRBV6-5, with D unresolved. The ends were cut back, 4 bases at V and 4 bases at J, with 4 bases in the middle. This CDR3 is 12 amino acids long. Germline lookup yields CDR1 MNHEY and CDR2 SVGAGI. CDR3 region: CASSSLTGELFF. The CDR3 DNA sequence: TGTGCCAGCAGTTCCCTCACCGGGGAGCTGTTTTTT.

J is TRBJ2-7 and V is TRBV15; perhaps TRBD1 as D (6 bases). Trimming cost V 5 bases and J 2 bases, with 7 bases left between them. The CDR3 totals 12 residues. Germline lookup yields CDR1 LNHNV and CDR2 YYDKDF (reference sequence). CDR3 in amino acids: CATSGQTYEQYF. For the CDR3, the DNA is TGTGCCACCAGCGGACAGACCTACGAGCAGTACTTC.

V gene TRBV7-2 combines with J gene TRBJ1-3; D ambiguous. V was pared by 3 bases and J by 2 bases, with 11 bases between. Germline V gives CDR1 SGHTA, CDR2 FQGNSA. There are 15 residues in the CDR3. CDR3 loop: CASSLRFSTGNTIYF. The CDR3 DNA reads TGTGCCAGCAGCTTGCGCTTCTCAACTGGAAACACCATATATTTT. Using reference TRBV7-2 and TRBJ1-3 for the parts outside the CDR3, the full variable domain is GAGVSQSPSNKVTEKGKDVELRCDPISGHTALYWYRQSLGQGLEFLIYFQGNSAPDKSGLPSDRFSAERTGGSVSTLTIQRTQQEDSAVYLCASSLRFSTGNTIYFGEGSWLTVV.

This clone has a single count. The V and J genes are TRBV5-1 and TRBJ2-7; 9 bases align to TRBD2. The length of the CDR3 is 18 residues. V lost 0 bases, J lost 2 bases, and 12 bases stayed unmatched. CDR1 and CDR2 from the germline V gene are SGHRS and YFSETQ. CDR3 sequence (DNA): TGCGCCAGCAGCTTGGCCGGGACTAGCCGGGAGCTAACCTACGAGCAGTACTTC. Residues: CASSLAGTSRELTYEQYF.

The V call is TRBV7-2, the J call TRBJ2-7; possibly TRBD2 for D (7 bases). This CDR3 comprises 14 residues. The V gene's germline CDR1 is SGHTA and CDR2 FQGNSA. The germline V and J ends were trimmed by 5 bases and 3 bases, with 14 bases remaining between them. CDR3 nucleotide sequence: TGTGCCAGCAGCCAAGGGGGGGGCCGCTACGAGCAGTACTTC. This encodes CASSQGGGRYEQYF. The variable domain in full, completed from reference TRBV7-2 and TRBJ2-7, reads GAGVSQSPSNKVTEKGKDVELRCDPISGHTALYWYRQSLGQGLEFLIYFQGNSAPDKSGLPSDRFSAERTGGSVSTLTIQRTQQEDSAVYLCASSQGGGRYEQYFGPGTRLTVT.

The V and J genes are TRBV18 and TRBJ1-6; the match to TRBD1 covers 7 bases. This CDR3 comprises 16 residues. CDR1 is KGHSH and CDR2 is LQKENI in the germline V gene. With 0 bases clipped from V and 7 bases from J, the junction kept 6 bases outside the gene matches. CDR3 protein: CASSPPGQGVNSPLHF. The CDR3 DNA follows: TGTGCCAGCTCACCACCCGGGCAGGGGGTCAATTCACCCCTCCACTTT.

V is TRBV7-9 and J is TRBJ2-1; TRBD2 might be the D (6 bases). Germline CDR1 reads SEHNR; CDR2 reads FQNEAQ (reference sequence). CDR3 size: 14 residues. V gave up 3 bases and J gave up 8 bases, with 14 bases separating them. CDR3 loop: CASSFGTGVDEQFF. The CDR3 DNA is TGTGCCAGCAGCTTCGGGACGGGAGTAGATGAGCAGTTCTTC.

The rearrangement uses TRBV7-2 and TRBJ2-1; 12 bases agree with TRBD1. J lost 7 bases, V lost 3 bases, and 7 bases had no gene match. Germline CDR1 and CDR2: SGHTA and FQGNSA. The CDR3 runs 16 residues. CDR3 bases: TGTGCCAGCAGCTTTACCGGGACAGGGGGCTGGAATGAGCAGTTCTTC. Translated, it gives CASSFTGTGGWNEQFF.

The chain links TRBV27 to TRBJ1-1; D is unclear. The V gene's germline CDR1 is MNHEY and CDR2 SMNVEV (reference sequence). There are 12 residues in the CDR3. The V and J ends lost 3 bases and 8 bases respectively, with 10 bases between them. CDR3 sequence: CASSFPGREAFF. CDR3 bases: TGTGCCAGCAGTTTCCCCGGCAGGGAAGCTTTCTTT.

The chain links TRBV11-2 to TRBJ1-3; D is undetermined. The CDR3 loop spans 12 amino acids. The germline V gene has CDR1 SGHAT and CDR2 FQNNGV. The V and J ends lost 7 bases and 8 bases respectively, with 12 bases between them. CDR3: CASTLSEDTIYF. CDR3 nucleotide sequence: TGTGCCAGCACCCTGTCGGAGGACACCATATATTTT.

The rearrangement uses TRBV29-1 and TRBJ2-5; 9 bases are shared with TRBD1. Trimming took 6 bases from V and 5 from J; bases not matched to a gene: 10. Germline V CDR1 and CDR2: SQVTM, ANQGSEA. The length of the CDR3 is 14 residues. The CDR3 DNA is TGCAGCGTCGCTCGGGACAGGGTGGGGGAGACCCAGTACTTC. Translating gives CSVARDRVGETQYF. Complete variable domain (other parts from reference TRBV29-1 and TRBJ2-5): SAVISQKPSRDICQRGTSLTIQCQVDSQVTMMFWYRQQPGQSLTLIATANQGSEATYESGFVIDKFPISRPNLTFSTLTVSNMSPEDSSIYLCSVARDRVGETQYFGPGTRLLVL.

This sequence joins TRBV4-3 and TRBJ2-2, with 7 nucleotides matching TRBD2. Germline lookup yields CDR1 LGHNA and CDR2 YSLEER. The CDR3 is 16 residues long. The V gene end was trimmed by 4 bases and the J gene end by 4 bases; junction bases not matched to a gene: 9. CDR3 coding DNA: TGCGCCAGCAGCCCGACTAGCCGGATCCCCACCGGGGAGCTGTTTTTT. This gives the protein CASSPTSRIPTGELFF.

V is TRBV9 and J is TRBJ2-3; D gene unclear. The germline CDR1 and CDR2 sequences are SGDLS and YYNGEE. The germline V and J ends were trimmed by 1 base and 0 bases, with 9 bases remaining between them. This CDR3 is 15 amino acids long. The CDR3 DNA reads TGTGCCAGCAGCGTAATGCTAGGAAGCACAGATACGCAGTATTTT. Amino acids: CASSVMLGSTDTQYF.